The entry below gives a single T cell receptor (beta chain) sequence along with its context. Drawing of peripheral blood yielded about 10 milliliters from each donor. Total RNA extracted from each sample amounted to at least 6 micrograms. A second PCR of about 7 to 12 cycles used a sample-barcoded 5' primer and a J-beta primer mix. TCRdb ran MiXCR on the 5' RACE reads and lists one entry per CDR3 protein. The repertoire has 600,000 to 1,000,000 distinct CDR3 sequences, around 25% of them found once; the top ten carry more than 3%. This sample was included in a study of blood T cells in healthy people across ages. Trimming took off 4 bases at V and 4 bases at J, with 20 bases between the two ends. Germline V gene sequence: CDR1 SGDLS, CDR2 YYNGEE. The CDR3 runs 17 residues. The data also belong to a second study, concerning T cells of mothers and their children. This second study notes: Every mother produced more than 9 million TCR beta CDR3 reads, whereas every child provided 2.5 million to 3.5 million.

The receptor comes from a boy between 10 and 17 years old in good health. The rearrangement uses TRBV9 and TRBJ2-2; D unclear. Sequencing was performed on blood. The CDR3 DNA reads TGTGCCAGCAGCCCCCACGGCCTTGCGGAAACCACCGGGGAGCTGTTTTTT. Protein sequence: CASSPHGLAETTGELFF.